This TCR beta chain was found in a study of blood T cell repertoires in COVID-19. Overall study: Collection of acute and convalescent COVID-19 samples took place in the United States, Italy and Spain. PBMCs, B-cell-depleted T cells, or T cells were the source of the cDNA or gDNA that made up the material.

There are 15 residues in the CDR3. Germline loops: CDR1 WNHNN, CDR2 SYGVQD (reference sequence). Trimming took 0 bases from V and 1 from J, leaving 9 bases between them. TCRdb keeps only in-frame clones here, not all; method: immunoSEQ multiplex PCR. The sample lists around 39,000 clones, 86% occurring once. This clone was seen just once. Sequencing used peripheral blood. The sequence was obtained from a man aged 60-69 years with active COVID-19. This sequence joins TRBV10-1 and TRBJ1-1; D is unclear. CDR3 sequence: CASSESTSGNTEAFF. Here the CDR3 DNA reads TGCGCCAGCAGTGAGTCGACCTCGGGGAACACTGAAGCTTTCTTT.